Below, 27 T cell receptor beta chains from the same sample are listed, as sequenced in a study of spatial heterogeneity in lung cancer. Time point indicated: blood at routine non-recurrence follow-up after resection. TCRdb re-analysed the 5' RACE reads in MiXCR, keeping a single row per CDR3 protein. The data hold 15,000 to 20,000 distinct CDR3 sequences, with about 10% observed a single time. Material: PBMCs, obtained at follow-up. These receptors all stem from a male donor with early-stage non-small cell lung cancer.

This clonotype was recorded many times. V and J are TRBV19 and TRBJ2-1, with D possibly TRBD1 on 6 matching bases. Germline V gene sequence: CDR1 LNHDA, CDR2 SQIVND (reference sequence). V gave up 1 base and J gave up 3 bases, with 10 bases separating them. This CDR3 is 15 amino acids long. CDR3 in DNA: TGTGCCAGTAGTATAGCAGGGGCCTACTACAATGAGCAGTTCTTC. Translation: CASSIAGAYYNEQFF. The variable domain in full, with the rest retrieved from reference TRBV19 and TRBJ2-1, is DGGITQSPKYLFRKEGQNVTLSCEQNLNHDAMYWYRQDPGQGLRLIYYSQIVNDFQKGDIAEGYSVSREKKESFPLTVTSAQKNPTAFYLCASSIAGAYYNEQFFGPGTRLTVL.

This clonotype was detected a few times. The chain has TRBV5-1 and TRBJ1-1; D is perhaps TRBD1 (5 bases). There are 14 residues in the CDR3. Germline V gene sequence: CDR1 SGHRS, CDR2 YFSETQ. Trimming removed 0 bases at V and 4 bases at J, with 10 bases between. CDR3 loop: CASSLAGSSTEAFF. The CDR3 DNA reads TGCGCCAGCAGCTTGGCAGGGAGCAGCACTGAAGCTTTCTTT.

This clonotype ranks as medium-sized. CDR3 in amino acids: CASSSGYTGQGREQYF. The CDR3 coding sequence is TGTGCCAGCAGCTCCGGATACACGGGACAGGGGCGGGAGCAGTACTTC. This chain links TRBV7-9 with TRBJ2-7; 10 bases agree with TRBD1. V shed 4 bases and J 7 bases; nucleotides not matched to a gene: 13. Germline V gene sequence: CDR1 SEHNR, CDR2 FQNEAQ (reference sequence). This CDR3 is 16 amino acids long.

This clonotype has at least ten counts. The gene calls are TRBV27 and TRBJ2-7; tentative D call: TRBD1 (6 bases). V was shortened by 2 bases and J by 4 bases, with 9 bases between the two germline ends. The CDR3 has 13 residues. Germline V gene lookup returns CDR1 MNHEY and CDR2 SMNVEV (reference sequence). CDR3 bases: TGTGCCAGCAGTTTACGGCAGGGGTACGAGCAGTACTTC. Its translation: CASSLRQGYEQYF.

This clonotype has just a few counts. This CDR3 is CASSEARTGGTGELFF. Written as DNA, the CDR3 is TGTGCCAGCAGTGAAGCTAGGACAGGGGGCACCGGGGAGCTGTTTTTT. This rearrangement joins TRBV6-1 to TRBJ2-2, with 10 bases fitting TRBD1. This CDR3 is built from 16 residues. The V and J ends lost 0 bases and 4 bases, in that order; junction bases with no gene match: 2. Per the germline V gene, CDR1 is MNHNS and CDR2 is SASEGT.

The gene calls are TRBV4-2 and TRBJ2-6; a weak D match, TRBD1 (5 bases). Germline V CDR1 and CDR2: LGHNA, YNFKEQ. Deletions cut 2 bases from V and 0 bases from J, with 20 bases between. The CDR3 spans 20 residues. The CDR3 DNA follows: TGTGCCAGCAGCCAAATGGGGCCCGACAGAGACTTCTCTGGGGCCAACGTCCTGACTTTC. Protein product: CASSQMGPDRDFSGANVLTF.

This clonotype was picked up many times. The chain uses TRBV4-3 and TRBJ2-1, with 10 bases matching TRBD2. The CDR3 has 17 amino acids. CDR1 and CDR2 from the germline V gene are LGHNA and YSLEER. V trimming: 1 base; J trimming: 8 bases; junction bases outside the gene matches: 11. The CDR3: CASSQGLSGGASDEQFF. The CDR3 DNA reads as TGCGCCAGCAGCCAAGGGCTGAGCGGGGGGGCCTCGGATGAGCAGTTCTTC.

Comments on this clonotype: A much larger clone sits a single nucleotide away, making a read error possible. The chain couples TRBV11-1 to TRBJ2-1, with 8 bases identical to TRBD2. The CDR3 totals 14 residues. CDR1 and CDR2 (germline): SGHAT, FQDESV (reference sequence). The CDR3, as DNA: TGTGCCGGCAGCCGTAGCGGGACCTACAATGAGCAGTTCTTC. Protein: CAGSRSGTYNEQFF.

This clonotype was counted between two and nine times. The rearrangement links TRBV29-1 to TRBJ2-1, with 7 bases lining up with TRBD2. CDR3 length: 16 residues. Germline values: CDR1 SQVTM, CDR2 ANQGSEA. V lost 0 bases, J lost 3 bases, and 8 bases stayed unmatched. CDR3 sequence: CSVEDHWGTIYNEQFF. The CDR3 DNA is TGCAGCGTTGAAGATCATTGGGGGACTATCTACAATGAGCAGTTCTTC.

The chain employs TRBV7-6 and TRBJ1-6, with D possibly TRBD1 on 6 matching bases. Deletions cut 5 bases from V and 7 bases from J, with 12 bases between. CDR1 is SGHVS, CDR2 FNYEAQ, per germline. The CDR3 is made up of 14 amino acids. The CDR3 DNA follows: TGTGCCAGCAGCCCCCAAACAGGGAATTCACCCCTCCACTTT. As protein: CASSPQTGNSPLHF.

This clonotype was counted ten times or more. This rearrangement joins TRBV11-2 to TRBJ2-4, with D perhaps given as TRBD1 or TRBD2 (6 bases each). V dropped 1 base and J dropped 1 base, with 14 bases sitting between them. The CDR3 consists of 17 residues. The germline gives CDR1 SGHAT, CDR2 FQNNGV. This chain's CDR3 is CASSLVSGGPAKNIQYF. CDR3 nucleotide sequence: TGTGCCAGCAGCTTAGTGTCTGGGGGGCCCGCCAAAAACATTCAGTACTTC. Based on the CDR3 plus reference TRBV11-2 and TRBJ2-4, the full variable domain is EAGVAQSPRYKIIEKRQSVAFWCNPISGHATLYWYQQILGQGPKLLIQFQNNGVVDDSQLPKDRFSAERLKGVDSTLKIQPAKLEDSAVYLCASSLVSGGPAKNIQYFGAGTRLSVL.

A few counts support this clonotype. The chain has TRBV7-9 and TRBJ2-2, with D tentatively TRBD1 (5 bases). Germline CDR1 reads SEHNR; CDR2 reads FQNEAQ (reference sequence). The CDR3 extends over 15 amino acids. Between the trimmed V and J ends, which lost 4 bases and 1 base, there was a span of 10 bases. This CDR3 reads CASSSPDRNTGELFF. DNA for the CDR3: TGTGCCAGCAGCTCCCCTGACAGGAACACCGGGGAGCTGTTTTTT.

This clonotype was detected ten times or more. The chain carries TRBV27 and TRBJ2-1; TRBD2 is a possible D gene (6 bases). V was clipped by 2 bases and J by 6 bases, with 17 bases between them. The CDR3 length is 16 residues. Germline V gene lookup returns CDR1 MNHEY and CDR2 SMNVEV (reference sequence). The CDR3 DNA reads as TGTGCCAGCAGTTTACCGGGACTCCTTCATGGCAATGAGCAGTTCTTC. It yields the protein CASSLPGLLHGNEQFF.

This clonotype showed up many times. J is TRBJ2-5 and V is TRBV6-2 or TRBV6-3; D possibly matches TRBD1 or TRBD2 (6 bases each). V was clipped by 2 bases and J by 5 bases, with 12 bases between them. Germline V gives CDR1 MNHEY, CDR2 SVGEGT. This CDR3 contains 14 residues. The CDR3 DNA is TGTGCCAGCAGTTACGGAGGGGGAGTTGAGACCCAGTACTTC. As protein: CASSYGGGVETQYF.

The table lists this clonotype with many counts. This rearrangement joins TRBV2 to TRBJ2-2; D gene ambiguous. CDR1 is SNHLY, CDR2 FYNNEI, per germline. V lost 5 bases to trimming and J lost 5 bases, with 6 bases between them. This CDR3 has 12 residues. The DNA for the CDR3 is TGTGCCAGCAGTAAGGCGACCGGGGAGCTGTTTTTT. It translates to CASSKATGELFF.

At least ten counts were recorded for this clonotype. Here the CDR3 reads CASSLAVGSSPLHF. The CDR3 nucleotides read TGTGCCAGCAGCTTAGCCGTCGGCTCTTCACCCCTCCACTTT. The chain carries TRBV7-2 and TRBJ1-6; D is ambiguous. The CDR3 length is 14 residues. Germline V lookup: CDR1 SGHTA, CDR2 FQGNSA. Trimming pared 0 bases from V and 9 bases from J, leaving 9 bases between. Supplemented by reference TRBV7-2 and TRBJ1-6, the full variable domain reads GAGVSQSPSNKVTEKGKDVELRCDPISGHTALYWYRQSLGQGLEFLIYFQGNSAPDKSGLPSDRFSAERTGGSVSTLTIQRTQQEDSAVYLCASSLAVGSSPLHFGNGTRLTVT.

This clonotype has a handful of counts. The gene calls are TRBV4-2 and TRBJ2-3, with TRBD2 identical over 14 bases. Unmatched junction bases numbered 5, after V lost 1 base and J lost 5 bases. The CDR3 covers 17 residues. Per the germline V gene, CDR1 is LGHNA and CDR2 is YNFKEQ. CDR3 loop: CASSQAGTSGSRDTQYF. The CDR3 nucleotides are TGTGCCAGCAGCCAAGCCGGGACTAGCGGGAGTAGAGATACGCAGTATTTT.

There are many counts of this clonotype. The chain joins TRBV11-2 to TRBJ2-5, with D perhaps being TRBD1 or TRBD2 (5 bases each). Germline assignment: CDR1 SGHAT and CDR2 FQNNGV. The CDR3 consists of 13 residues. The V end was cut by 2 bases, the J end by 4 bases, with 8 bases between. The DNA for the CDR3 is TGTGCCAGCAGCTTATGGGGGAGAGAGACCCAGTACTTC. Translation: CASSLWGRETQYF.

This chain connects TRBV7-6 to TRBJ2-7, with 12 bases identical to TRBD2. From germline, CDR1 is SGHVS and CDR2 FNYEAQ. This CDR3 comprises 15 residues. The V gene end was trimmed by 1 base and the J gene end by 5 bases; junction bases not matched to a gene: 3. CDR3 in DNA: TGTGCCAGCAGCTTAGAGACTAGCGGGAGAAACGAGCAGTACTTC. Translation: CASSLETSGRNEQYF. Together with reference TRBV7-6 and TRBJ2-7, the CDR3 gives the full variable domain: GAGVSQSPRYKVTKRGQDVALRCDPISGHVSLYWYRQALGQGPEFLTYFNYEAQQDKSGLPNDRFSAERPEGSISTLTIQRTEQRDSAMYRCASSLETSGRNEQYFGPGTRLTVT.

The J gene is TRBJ2-4, the V gene TRBV7-9, with D perhaps matching TRBD2 (5 bases). V lost 8 bases to trimming and J lost 0 bases, with 20 bases between them. CDR3 length: 17 amino acids. Germline lookup yields CDR1 SEHNR and CDR2 FQNEAQ (reference sequence). The DNA of the CDR3 is TGTGCCAGCGGCCCTCCCCCGGGGAAGTTAGCCAAAAACATTCAGTACTTC. Translation: CASGPPPGKLAKNIQYF.

The V gene is TRBV13, the J gene TRBJ2-7; the D call may be TRBD1 or TRBD2 (6 bases each). CDR3 length: 16 residues. Germline lookup yields CDR1 PRHDT and CDR2 FYEKMQ (reference sequence). V lost 4 bases and J lost 0, with 16 bases in between. The CDR3 protein is CASSSGGQPSSYEQYF. The CDR3 bases are TGTGCCAGCAGCTCCGGGGGCCAACCCAGCTCCTACGAGCAGTACTTC.

Ten or more counts support this clonotype. The chain has TRBV12-3 or TRBV12-4 and TRBJ1-5; D is uncertain. The CDR3 loop spans 12 amino acids. V shed 4 bases and J shed 11 bases, with 12 bases lying between them. The CDR3 loop reads CASSSGELAQHF. CDR3 bases: TGTGCCAGCAGTTCCGGAGAGTTGGCCCAGCATTTT.

This clonotype is classed as medium-sized (0.01 to 0.1%). V gene TRBV11-2 combines with J gene TRBJ2-7; the match to TRBD2 covers 8 bases. Germline V lookup: CDR1 SGHAT, CDR2 FQNNGV. The CDR3 is 13 residues long. The V gene end was trimmed by 5 bases and the J gene end by 1 base; junction bases not matched to a gene: 1. CDR3 amino acids: CASSPGGSYEQYF. In nucleotides, the CDR3 is TGTGCCAGCAGCCCGGGGGGGTCCTACGAGCAGTACTTC.

The chain joins TRBV7-9 to TRBJ2-5; D unclear. This CDR3 is 13 amino acids long. V gave up 6 bases and J gave up 3 bases, with 11 bases separating them. Germline CDR1 and CDR2: SEHNR and FQNEAQ (reference sequence). CDR3 bases: TGTGCCAGCAGGGTAGGAGAAGAAGAGACCCAGTACTTC. Protein sequence: CASRVGEEETQYF.

This clonotype was counted many times. DNA for the CDR3: TGTGCCAGTAGTATTAGGGCAGACCGGAGCCCCTACGAGCAGTACTTC. Its protein is CASSIRADRSPYEQYF. V usage is TRBV19 and J usage is TRBJ2-7; D is unresolved. Germline-derived CDR1 and CDR2 are LNHDA and SQIVND (reference sequence). This CDR3 contains 16 residues. Trimming took 3 bases from V and 2 from J, leaving 17 bases between them.

The chain is built from TRBV5-1 and TRBJ1-1; D is unresolved. This CDR3 spans 15 amino acids. Germline CDR1 SGHRS, CDR2 YFSETQ. Trimming cost V 4 bases and J 0 bases, with 13 bases left between them. CDR3 sequence reads: CASSHNTNMNTEAFF. The CDR3 bases are TGCGCCAGCAGCCACAACACGAACATGAACACTGAAGCTTTCTTT.

This clonotype was detected only a few times. The rearrangement links TRBV4-2 to TRBJ2-2; the match to TRBD1 covers 7 bases. The length of the CDR3 is 17 residues. V dropped 4 bases and J dropped 2; count of bases not matched to a gene: 10. Germline V CDR1 and CDR2: LGHNA, YNFKEQ. The CDR3: CASSLPPGQLNTGELFF. The CDR3 DNA is TGTGCCAGCAGCCTTCCTCCGGGACAGCTAAACACCGGGGAGCTGTTTTTT.